This T cell receptor (beta chain) was sequenced in a study of cytomegalovirus exposure and HLA in healthy donors. Primers included in the PCR were 60 Vbeta and 13 Jbeta primers. Assay: immunoSEQ multiplex PCR; the TCRdb copy retains only in-frame clones and omits some. The sample carries about 98,000 clones, 65% to 80% recorded once. Trimming stripped 4 bases from V and 2 bases from J, with 9 bases between. The CDR3 covers 13 residues. Germline V gives CDR1 SGHRS, CDR2 YFSETQ. The chain links TRBV5-1 to TRBJ2-5; D is ambiguous. The specimen was PBMCs. The clonotype was recovered from a man in his sixties in good health and CMV-seropositive. CDR3 DNA: TGCGCCAGCAGCCCTTCGGGTCAAGAGACCCAGTACTTC. Amino acids: CASSPSGQETQYF.